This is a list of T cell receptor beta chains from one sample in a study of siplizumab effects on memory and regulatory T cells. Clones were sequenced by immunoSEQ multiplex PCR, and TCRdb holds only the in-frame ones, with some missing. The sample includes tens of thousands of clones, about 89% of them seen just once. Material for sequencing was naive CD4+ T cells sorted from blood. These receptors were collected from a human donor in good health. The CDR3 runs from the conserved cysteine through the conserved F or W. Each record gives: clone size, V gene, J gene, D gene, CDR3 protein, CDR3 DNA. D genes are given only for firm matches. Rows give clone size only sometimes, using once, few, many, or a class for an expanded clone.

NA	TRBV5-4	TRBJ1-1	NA	CASSTPLNTEAFF	TGTGCCAGCAGTACACCCTTGAACACTGAAGCTTTCTTT
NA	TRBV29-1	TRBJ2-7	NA	CSVEDSVGPNQGEQYF	TGCAGCGTTGAAGATTCGGTGGGGCCAAACCAAGGCGAGCAGTACTTC
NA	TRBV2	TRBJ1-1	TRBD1	CASSEGVKGAMNTEAFF	TGTGCCAGCAGTGAAGGGGTTAAGGGGGCCATGAACACTGAAGCTTTCTTT
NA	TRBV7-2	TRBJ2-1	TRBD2	CASSVSGGIYNEQFF	TGTGCCAGCAGCGTTAGCGGGGGGATTTACAATGAGCAGTTCTTC
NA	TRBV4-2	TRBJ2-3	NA	CASSQEGGHGDTQYF	TGTGCCAGCAGCCAAGAGGGGGGTCATGGAGATACGCAGTATTTT
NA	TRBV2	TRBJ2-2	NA	CASSGTHVTGELFF	TGTGCCAGCAGTGGGACACACGTCACCGGGGAGCTGTTTTTT
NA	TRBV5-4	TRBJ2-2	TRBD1	CASSPPPGQGAYTGELFF	TGTGCCAGCAGCCCCCCCCCTGGACAGGGGGCTTACACCGGGGAGCTGTTTTTT
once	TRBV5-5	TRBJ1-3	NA	CASSSPGQLLSGNTIYF	TGTGCCAGCAGCTCCCCGGGACAACTCCTCTCTGGAAACACCATATATTTT
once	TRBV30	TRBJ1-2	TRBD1	CAWSGRRDSYGYTF	TGTGCCTGGAGTGGGCGCCGGGACAGCTATGGCTACACCTTC
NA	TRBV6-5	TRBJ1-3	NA	CASSFRDRHTIYF	TGTGCCAGCAGTTTCCGCGACCGCCACACCATATATTTT